This T cell receptor (beta chain) was found in a study of T-cell reconstitution after alpha-beta-depleted transplantation in children. There are many counts of this clonotype. Its cognate antigen is unknown. Study-wide findings and caveats: Alpha-beta T cells about two months after transplant reportedly derived from several hundred expanded graft clones.

The CDR3 has 14 residues. Trimming cost V 6 bases and J 9 bases, with 18 bases left between them. Germline V CDR1 and CDR2: MRHNA, SNTAGT. As it was prepared, the TCRbeta library received unique molecular identifiers. TCRdb fed the PCR reads into MiXCR, producing one record per CDR3 protein. The sample has some 100,000 distinct CDR3 sequences, roughly a sixth seen once; the top ten hold about 20%. The sequence was collected from a male patient aged 2 to 10 who had a stem cell transplant for acute lymphoblastic leukemia, so the T cells may come from the graft donor. Sample: PBMCs, mostly from graft donor cells, taken 180 days after TCRalphabeta/CD19-depleted stem cell transplant. V usage is TRBV6-4 and J usage is TRBJ2-4; tentative D call: TRBD1 (6 bases). The CDR3 spells CASSPDRSAGIQYF. The CDR3 bases are TGTGCCAGCAGCCCCGACAGGTCTGCGGGCATTCAGTACTTC.